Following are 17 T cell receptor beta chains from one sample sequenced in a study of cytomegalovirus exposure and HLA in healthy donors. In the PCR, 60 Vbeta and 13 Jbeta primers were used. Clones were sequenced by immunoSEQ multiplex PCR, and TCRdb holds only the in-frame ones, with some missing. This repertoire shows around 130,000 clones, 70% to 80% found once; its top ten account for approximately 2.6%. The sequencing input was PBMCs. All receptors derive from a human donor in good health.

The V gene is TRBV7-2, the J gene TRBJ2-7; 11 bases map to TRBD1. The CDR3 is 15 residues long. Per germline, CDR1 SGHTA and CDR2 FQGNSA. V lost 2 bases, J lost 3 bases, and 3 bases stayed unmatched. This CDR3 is CASSLTGTGGYEQYF. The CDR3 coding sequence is TGTGCCAGCAGCTTAACCGGGACAGGGGGCTACGAGCAGTACTTC.

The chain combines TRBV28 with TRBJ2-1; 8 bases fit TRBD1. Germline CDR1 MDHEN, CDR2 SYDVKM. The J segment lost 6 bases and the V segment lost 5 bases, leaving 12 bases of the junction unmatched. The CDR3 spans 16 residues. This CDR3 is CASSPPDRVIPNEQFF. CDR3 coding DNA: TGTGCCAGCAGTCCACCGGACAGGGTGATCCCCAATGAGCAGTTCTTC.

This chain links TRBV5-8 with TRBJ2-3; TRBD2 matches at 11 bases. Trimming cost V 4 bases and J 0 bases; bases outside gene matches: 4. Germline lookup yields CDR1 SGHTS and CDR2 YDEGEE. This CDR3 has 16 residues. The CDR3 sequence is CASSALAGGSTDTQYF. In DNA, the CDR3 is TGTGCCAGCAGCGCCCTAGCGGGAGGAAGCACAGATACGCAGTATTTT.

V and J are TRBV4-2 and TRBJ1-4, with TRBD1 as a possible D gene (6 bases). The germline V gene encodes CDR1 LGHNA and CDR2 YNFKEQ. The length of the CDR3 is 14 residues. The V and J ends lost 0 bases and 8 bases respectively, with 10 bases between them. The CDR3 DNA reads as TGTGCCAGCAGCCAAGAAACAGGGAGAGAAAAACTGTTTTTT. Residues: CASSQETGREKLFF.

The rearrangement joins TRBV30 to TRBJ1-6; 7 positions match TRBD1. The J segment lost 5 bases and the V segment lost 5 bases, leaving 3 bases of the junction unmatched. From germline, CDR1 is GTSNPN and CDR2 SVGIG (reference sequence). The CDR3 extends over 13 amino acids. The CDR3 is CAWAGQNNSPLHF. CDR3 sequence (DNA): TGTGCCTGGGCGGGACAGAATAATTCACCCCTCCACTTT.

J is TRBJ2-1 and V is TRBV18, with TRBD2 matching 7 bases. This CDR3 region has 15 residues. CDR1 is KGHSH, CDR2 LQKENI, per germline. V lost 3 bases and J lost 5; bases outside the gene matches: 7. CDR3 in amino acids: CASSPAQRGDNEQFF. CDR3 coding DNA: TGTGCCAGCTCACCGGCCCAGCGGGGCGACAATGAGCAGTTCTTC.

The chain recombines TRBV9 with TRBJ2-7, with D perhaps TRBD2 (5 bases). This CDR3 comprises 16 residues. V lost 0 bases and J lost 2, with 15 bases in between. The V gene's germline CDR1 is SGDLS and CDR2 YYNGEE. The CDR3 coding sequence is TGTGCCAGCAGCGTAGAAGGACTTTCTTCCCCCTACGAGCAGTACTTC. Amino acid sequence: CASSVEGLSSPYEQYF.

The chain's CDR3 is CASSSGTGELFF. The CDR3 coding sequence is TGTGCCAGCAGCTCAGGGACCGGGGAGCTGTTTTTT. V is TRBV5-5 and J is TRBJ2-2, with D maybe TRBD1 (5 bases). Deletions cut 3 bases from V and 5 bases from J, with 5 bases between. The length of the CDR3 is 12 residues. Germline CDR1 and CDR2: SGHKS and YYEKEE (reference sequence).

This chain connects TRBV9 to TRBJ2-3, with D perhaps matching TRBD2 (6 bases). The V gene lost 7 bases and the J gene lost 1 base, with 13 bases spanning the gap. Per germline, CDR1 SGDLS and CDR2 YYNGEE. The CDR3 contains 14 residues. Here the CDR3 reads CASGRDSGTDTQYF. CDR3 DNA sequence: TGTGCCAGCGGCCGGGACTCCGGCACAGATACGCAGTATTTT.

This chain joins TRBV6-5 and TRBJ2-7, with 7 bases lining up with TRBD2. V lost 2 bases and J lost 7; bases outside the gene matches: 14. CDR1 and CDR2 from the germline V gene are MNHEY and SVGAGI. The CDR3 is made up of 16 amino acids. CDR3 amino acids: CASSYVPRDYPREQYF. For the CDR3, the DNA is TGTGCCAGCAGTTACGTCCCCCGGGACTACCCCCGGGAGCAGTACTTC.

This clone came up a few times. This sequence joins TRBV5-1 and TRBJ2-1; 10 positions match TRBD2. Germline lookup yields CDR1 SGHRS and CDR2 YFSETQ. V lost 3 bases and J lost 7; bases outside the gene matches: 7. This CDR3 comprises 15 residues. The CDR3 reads CASSSSGGAGNEQFF. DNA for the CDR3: TGCGCCAGCAGCTCAAGCGGGGGGGCTGGGAATGAGCAGTTCTTC.

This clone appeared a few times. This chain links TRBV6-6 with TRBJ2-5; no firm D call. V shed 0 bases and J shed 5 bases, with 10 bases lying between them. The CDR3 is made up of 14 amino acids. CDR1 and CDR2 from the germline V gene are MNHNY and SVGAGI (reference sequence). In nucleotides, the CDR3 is TGTGCCAGCAGTTACTCGAGCAGGTGGGAGACCCAGTACTTC. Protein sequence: CASSYSSRWETQYF.

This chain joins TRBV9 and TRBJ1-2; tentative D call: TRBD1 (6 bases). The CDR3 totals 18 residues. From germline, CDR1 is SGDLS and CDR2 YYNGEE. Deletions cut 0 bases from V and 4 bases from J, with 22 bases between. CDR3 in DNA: TGTGCCAGCAGCGTAGTACGGGAGGATGCGTCAGGGGTCTATGGCTACACCTTC. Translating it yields CASSVVREDASGVYGYTF.

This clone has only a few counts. CDR3 in DNA: TGTGCCAGCAGTGGGACAGGGGTTATTATGAAAGAGACCCAGTACTTC. This gives the protein CASSGTGVIMKETQYF. The chain joins TRBV11-2 to TRBJ2-5; TRBD1 aligns across 10 bases. V was pared by 6 bases and J by 3 bases, with 10 bases of the junction left unmatched. From germline, CDR1 is SGHAT and CDR2 FQNNGV. This CDR3 is built from 16 residues.

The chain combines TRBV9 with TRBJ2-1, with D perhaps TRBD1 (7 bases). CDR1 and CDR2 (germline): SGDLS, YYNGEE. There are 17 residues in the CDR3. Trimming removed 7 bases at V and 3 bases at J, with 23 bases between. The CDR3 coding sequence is TGTGCCAGCTCCCGGCGGGAAGGGACAGATTACTACAATGAGCAGTTCTTC. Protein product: CASSRREGTDYYNEQFF.

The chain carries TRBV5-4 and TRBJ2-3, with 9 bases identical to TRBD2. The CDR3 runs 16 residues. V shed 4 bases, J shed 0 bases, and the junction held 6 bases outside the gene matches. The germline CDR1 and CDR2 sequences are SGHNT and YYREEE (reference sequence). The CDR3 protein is CASSPPTSGSTDTQYF. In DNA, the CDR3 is TGTGCCAGCAGCCCCCCGACTAGCGGTAGCACAGATACGCAGTATTTT.

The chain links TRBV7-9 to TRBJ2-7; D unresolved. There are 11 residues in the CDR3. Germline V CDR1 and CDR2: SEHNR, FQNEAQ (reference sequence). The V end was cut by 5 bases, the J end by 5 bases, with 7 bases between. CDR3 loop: CASSPVDEQYF. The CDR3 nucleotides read TGTGCCAGCAGCCCAGTGGACGAGCAGTACTTC.